The rows below give T cell receptor beta chains drawn from one sample of a study of OX40 agonist ivuxolimab in advanced cancers. Produced via immunoSEQ multiplex PCR; TCRdb's table is partial and in-frame only. The profile shows about 46,000 clones, around nine tenths of them singletons. The specimen comprised CD4+ or CD8+ T cells sorted from blood, sampled in a trial of the OX40 agonist ivuxolimab. The receptors were sampled from an adult with an advanced solid tumor such as melanoma, head and neck, liver or kidney cancer. Both conserved end residues are part of each CDR3. A D gene is named only where the DNA matches it firmly. Not all rows give a size; the values are once, few, many and, for expanded clones, a class.

TRBV2,-,TRBJ2-7,-,TGTGCCAGCAGTGAACTTGGGCAGAGCTACGAGCAGTACTTC,CASSELGQSYEQYF
TRBV5-4,-,TRBJ2-7,-,TGCGCCAGCAGCCAAGAGCCCCCACTCGCTCGCTACGAGCAGTACTTC,CASSQEPPLARYEQYF
TRBV4-3,-,TRBJ2-1,TRBD2,TGCGCCAGCGGGACTAGCGGGGGGAGCTACAATGAGCAGTTCTTC,CASGTSGGSYNEQFF
TRBV6-1,-,TRBJ1-4,-,TGTGCCAGCAGTGAAGTGGGTGGGGTGTTAAATGAAAAACTGTTTTTT,CASSEVGGVLNEKLFF
TRBV5-6,-,TRBJ2-1,TRBD1,TGTGCCAGCAGCTTGAGGCAGGGGGCGGATTACGAGCAGTTCTTC,CASSLRQGADYEQFF
TRBV7-3,-,TRBJ2-3,TRBD2,TGTGCCAGCAGCCAAACTAGCGGGGGCCCTAGCACAGATACGCAGTATTTT,CASSQTSGGPSTDTQYF
TRBV6-5,once,TRBJ2-2,-,TGTGCCAGCAGTTACGGGGTGGGGGCCTCCGGGGAGCTGTTTTTT,CASSYGVGASGELFF
TRBV5-4,few,TRBJ1-1,-,TGTGCCAGCAGCCCCACGGGAACTGAAGCTTTCTTT,CASSPTGTEAFF
TRBV27,few,TRBJ1-2,-,TGTGCCAGCAGTTTAGGAGGGGGGGGGCATGGCTACACCTTC,CASSLGGGGHGYTF
TRBV27,-,TRBJ2-4,TRBD1,TGTGCCAGCAGCCTGGACAGGGCCCAAAACATTCAGTACTTC,CASSLDRAQNIQYF
TRBV10-1,-,TRBJ2-7,-,TGCGCCGGAAGATACAGCGAAACCTTTTACGAGCAGTACTTC,CAGRYSETFYEQYF
TRBV9,-,TRBJ2-3,-,TGTGCCAGCAACCAACTCGGAGATACGCAGTATTTT,CASNQLGDTQYF
TRBV7-3,-,TRBJ2-7,-,TGTGCCAGCAGTCTTAATGCGGGACGTTCCTACGAGCAGTACTTC,CASSLNAGRSYEQYF
TRBV6-6,-,TRBJ2-7,-,TGTGCCAGCAGTTATGGCGTTCCGAACGAGCAGTACTTC,CASSYGVPNEQYF
TRBV5-6,-,TRBJ2-3,TRBD2,TGTGCCAGCAGCTTGGAAGCGGGGCCCACAGATACGCAGTATTTT,CASSLEAGPTDTQYF
TRBV4-3,-,TRBJ1-1,-,TGCGCCAGCAGCCAAGGAACGGGCATGAACACTGAAGCTTTCTTT,CASSQGTGMNTEAFF
TRBV7-3,-,TRBJ2-3,-,TGTGCCAGCAGCTCAGGGGGGGTAGATACGCAGTATTTT,CASSSGGVDTQYF
TRBV2,-,TRBJ2-1,TRBD2,TGTGCCACCACTAGCGGGGGTTACAATGAGCAGTTCTTC,CATTSGGYNEQFF
TRBV2,-,TRBJ2-7,-,TGTGCCAGCTGGGTTGGGGCAGGACCCTACGAGCAGTACTTC,CASWVGAGPYEQYF
TRBV28,-,TRBJ2-3,TRBD2,TGTGCCACCGGACTAGCGGGGGGCTTTAGCACAGATACGCAGTATTTT,CATGLAGGFSTDTQYF
TRBV6-5,-,TRBJ2-7,-,TGTGCCAGCAGTTACTCAGTCAATCCATCGGGGTACGAGCAGTACTTC,CASSYSVNPSGYEQYF
TRBV10-3,-,TRBJ1-5,-,TGTGCCATCAAAGGAGAGGGTTATCAGCCCCAGCATTTT,CAIKGEGYQPQHF
TRBV6-6,once,TRBJ1-5,-,TGTGCCAGCAGTTACGAAAATTGGGTTGAACCCCAGCATTTT,CASSYENWVEPQHF
TRBV9,-,TRBJ1-2,-,TGTGCCAGCAGCGTGGGATCGGGCTATGGCTACACCTTC,CASSVGSGYGYTF
TRBV7-8,few,TRBJ2-2,TRBD1,TGTGCCAGCAGCTCAAGGACAGGGGCGAACACCGGGGAGCTGTTTTTT,CASSSRTGANTGELFF
TRBV6-6,-,TRBJ2-5,TRBD1,TGTGCCAGCAGTCTTACAGGGGGCGCAGAGACCCAGTACTTC,CASSLTGGAETQYF
TRBV15,-,TRBJ1-6,TRBD1,TGTGCCACCAGCAGAGGGGACAGGCCCGAAGGGGATTCACCCCTCCACTTT,CATSRGDRPEGDSPLHF
TRBV9,-,TRBJ2-7,-,TGTGCCAGCAGCGCCTCCGGAAGCCAGGGGAGCGAGCAGTACTTC,CASSASGSQGSEQYF
TRBV13,-,TRBJ1-3,TRBD1,TGTGCCAGCAGCTACTACCAAATGACAGGGACCGACTCTGGAAACACCATATATTTT,CASSYYQMTGTDSGNTIYF
TRBV27,-,TRBJ2-7,-,TGTGCCAGCAGCAAAGACAGCCCGGATCCCTACGAGCAGTACTTC,CASSKDSPDPYEQYF
TRBV5-1,few,TRBJ2-2,-,TGCGCCAGCAGCAAATACAGGGCTGGCGGGGAGCTGTTTTTT,CASSKYRAGGELFF
TRBV6-6,-,TRBJ2-1,-,TGTGCCAGCAGTTTGTCGGCTTACAATGAGCAGTTCTTC,CASSLSAYNEQFF
TRBV5-6,-,TRBJ1-4,-,TGTGCCAGCAGCTCCCAGTACATGGCGGCTGAAAAACTGTTTTTT,CASSSQYMAAEKLFF
TRBV6-5,-,TRBJ1-1,-,TGTGCCAGCAGTTACTGGGAGGGCTTAAACACTGAAGCTTTCTTT,CASSYWEGLNTEAFF
TRBV5-5,-,TRBJ1-1,TRBD1,TGTGCCAGCAGCTTTGTTACAGGGGGAATGGATACTGAAGCTTTCTTT,CASSFVTGGMDTEAFF
TRBV7-7,-,TRBJ2-1,TRBD2,TGTGCTAGCAGCGACAGAGCGGGGGACAATGAGCAGTTCTTC,CASSDRAGDNEQFF
TRBV19,-,TRBJ2-1,TRBD2,TGTGCCAGTAGTATTGTACTAGCGGCCTACAATGAGCAGTTCTTC,CASSIVLAAYNEQFF
TRBV7-6,-,TRBJ1-4,TRBD1,TGTGCCAGCAGCTCTCCGGGACAGGGCTATGAAAAACTGTTTTTT,CASSSPGQGYEKLFF
TRBV19,-,TRBJ1-5,TRBD1,TGTGCCAGTAGTCCTTGGACAGGGGGCAGTCAGCCCCAGCATTTT,CASSPWTGGSQPQHF
TRBV9,-,TRBJ2-6,-,TGTGCCAGCAGTTCAGGTCGGGCCAACGTCCTGACTTTC,CASSSGRANVLTF
TRBV9,-,TRBJ2-1,-,TGTGCCAGCAGCGTAGTGTCTTGGGTCGGGGACAATGAGCAGTTCTTC,CASSVVSWVGDNEQFF
TRBV4-3,-,TRBJ1-2,-,TGCGCCAGCAGCCAATCAATGGCCTCGGGGTATGGCTACACCTTC,CASSQSMASGYGYTF
TRBV2,-,TRBJ1-1,-,TGTGCCAGCAGGCCCCCCTGGAGCACTGAAGCTTTCTTT,CASRPPWSTEAFF
TRBV29-1,-,TRBJ2-3,TRBD1,TGCAGCCTTGCCGACAGGGACCACACAGATACGCAGTATTTT,CSLADRDHTDTQYF
TRBV19,-,TRBJ1-2,TRBD1,TGTGCCAGTAGTATGACAGGGAACTATGGCTACACCTTC,CASSMTGNYGYTF
TRBV6-1,-,TRBJ2-7,-,TGTGCCAGCACGGGGAAACAGGCCTACGAGCAGTACTTC,CASTGKQAYEQYF
TRBV7-8,-,TRBJ1-1,TRBD1,TGTGCCAGCAGCTCCAAGCTTACCGGGACAGAGAACACTGAAGCTTTCTTT,CASSSKLTGTENTEAFF
TRBV9,medium-sized,TRBJ1-2,-,TGTGCCAGCAGCGTAGACGGGGACTATGGCTACACCTTC,CASSVDGDYGYTF
TRBV5-7,once,TRBJ2-3,TRBD2,TGTGCCAGCAGCCCAGGGACTAGCGGGGGGGCCGTCGGTGCAGATACGCAGTATTTT,CASSPGTSGGAVGADTQYF
TRBV4-2,medium-sized,TRBJ2-1,-,TGTGCCAGCAGCCCCACAGCACATGAGCAGTTCTTC,CASSPTAHEQFF
TRBV7-9,-,TRBJ2-2,-,TGTGCCAGCAGCCAAGGGACGGCGAACACCGGGGAGCTGTTTTTT,CASSQGTANTGELFF
TRBV11-2,-,TRBJ2-1,-,TGTGCCAGCAGCTTAGCGGTTTTGGGGGGATCGCAGTTCTTC,CASSLAVLGGSQFF
TRBV7-9,-,TRBJ1-1,-,TGTGCCAGCAGCGAAAGAGTGCCTGAAGCTTTCTTT,CASSERVPEAFF
TRBV2,-,TRBJ1-5,-,TGTGCCAGCAGCAAGGGACACCTTGGGAATCAGCCCCAGCATTTT,CASSKGHLGNQPQHF
TRBV7-6,-,TRBJ2-1,TRBD1,TGTGCCAGCAGCTTAGGGGACAGCAATGAGCAGTTCTTC,CASSLGDSNEQFF